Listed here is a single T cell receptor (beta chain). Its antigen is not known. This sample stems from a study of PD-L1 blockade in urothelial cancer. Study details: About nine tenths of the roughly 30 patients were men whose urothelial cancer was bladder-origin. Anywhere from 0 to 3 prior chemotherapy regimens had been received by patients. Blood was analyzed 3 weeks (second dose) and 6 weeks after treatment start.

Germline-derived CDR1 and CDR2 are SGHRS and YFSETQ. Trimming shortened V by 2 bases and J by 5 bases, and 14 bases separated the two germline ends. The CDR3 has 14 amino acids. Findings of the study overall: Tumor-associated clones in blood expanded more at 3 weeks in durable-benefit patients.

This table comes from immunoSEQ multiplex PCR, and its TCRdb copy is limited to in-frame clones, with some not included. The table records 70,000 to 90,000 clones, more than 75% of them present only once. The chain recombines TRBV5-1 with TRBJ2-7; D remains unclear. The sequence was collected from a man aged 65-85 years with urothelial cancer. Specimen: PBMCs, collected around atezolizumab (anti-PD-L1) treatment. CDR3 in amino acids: CASSLQTRAHEQYF. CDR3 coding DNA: TGCGCCAGCAGCTTACAGACCCGAGCCCACGAGCAGTACTTC.